A selection of T cell receptor beta chains follows, all from one sample in a study of cytomegalovirus exposure and HLA in healthy donors. Sequencing was performed with immunoSEQ multiplex PCR; in TCRdb, only in-frame clones are kept and a portion is missing. The sample yields around 150,000 clones, around four fifths seen once. Sequenced: PBMCs. All receptors derive from a woman aged 35 to 49 in good health and CMV-seronegative. Each CDR3 is given with its conserved first and last residue. D genes are given only for firm matches. The size entry is marked missing in some rows and otherwise reads once, few, many or a size class.

CDR3nt | CDR3aa | v_gene | d_gene | abundance | j_gene
TGTGCCAGCACCGCAGGACAGGGGGTCGGTCAGCCCCAGCATTTT | CASTAGQGVGQPQHF | TRBV6-1 | TRBD1 | . | TRBJ1-5
TGTGCTAGTGGTTTGGCCGGGACAGGGGACAATCAGCCCCAGCATTTT | CASGLAGTGDNQPQHF | TRBV12-5 | TRBD1 | . | TRBJ1-5
TGTGCCAGCAGCCACGGCTACGAGCAGTACTTC | CASSHGYEQYF | TRBV7-9 | . | . | TRBJ2-7
TGTGCCAGCAGCAACACAGGTGGCCCTGAAGCTTTCTTT | CASSNTGGPEAFF | TRBV6-5 | . | . | TRBJ1-1
TGTGCCAGCAGCTTAGCTCCGGACAGGGGGCATTACACTGAAGCTTTCTTT | CASSLAPDRGHYTEAFF | TRBV7-2 | TRBD1 | . | TRBJ1-1
TGTGCCAGCAGCCTTACGACAGGGCCCTACGAGCAGTACTTC | CASSLTTGPYEQYF | TRBV7-2 | TRBD1 | . | TRBJ2-7
TGTGCCAGCATAGGGCTAGCGGGTTGGGAGACCCAGTACTTC | CASIGLAGWETQYF | TRBV2 | TRBD2 | once | TRBJ2-5
TGTGCCAGCAGCGTTGGGTGGGGCCGTGAAGCTTTCTTT | CASSVGWGREAFF | TRBV2 | . | . | TRBJ1-1
TGTGCCAGCAGCCAAGCGGTCTATGGCTACACCTTC | CASSQAVYGYTF | TRBV14 | . | . | TRBJ1-2
TGTGCCAGTAGGAAAAACAGGGATATCTATGGCTACACCTTC | CASRKNRDIYGYTF | TRBV19 | . | few | TRBJ1-2
TGTGCCAGCAGTAACAGGGGGCGAGAGACCCAGTACTTC | CASSNRGRETQYF | TRBV6-1 | TRBD1 | . | TRBJ2-5
TGTGCCAGCAGTTTTTTAGGGGGCTCTGGAAACACCATATATTTT | CASSFLGGSGNTIYF | TRBV28 | . | . | TRBJ1-3
TGTGCCAGCAGCCCCCGATACAGTGGCAATCAGCCCCAGCATTTT | CASSPRYSGNQPQHF | TRBV7-2 | . | few | TRBJ1-5
TGTGCCAGCAGCTCTAACCCTACAGGGGTAGGCAATCAGCCCCAGCATTTT | CASSSNPTGVGNQPQHF | TRBV7-9 | TRBD1 | few | TRBJ1-5
TGTGCCAGCAGCCCTACCGGGAAGATCTATGGCTACACCTTC | CASSPTGKIYGYTF | TRBV6-5 | . | few | TRBJ1-2
TGCGCCAGCAGTGACGGACAGGACGTTGGTGGCTACACCTTC | CASSDGQDVGGYTF | TRBV10-1 | TRBD1 | few | TRBJ1-2
TGTGCCAGCAGCCAAGAGGGAGGCCTTTCTAATGAAAAACTGTTTTTT | CASSQEGGLSNEKLFF | TRBV4-2 | . | . | TRBJ1-4
TGTGCCAGCAGCTTGGCCCAGGACAGAGAGCAGTACTTC | CASSLAQDREQYF | TRBV5-6 | . | . | TRBJ2-7
TGTGCCAGCAGCCAGGGGAGCAATCAGCCCCAGCATTTT | CASSQGSNQPQHF | TRBV28 | . | . | TRBJ1-5
TGTGCCAGCAGCTTAATCGAGGGTACGCAGTATTTT | CASSLIEGTQYF | TRBV7-9 | . | . | TRBJ2-3
TGTGCCAGCACTCCAGGGGGCTCTGGCTACACCTTC | CASTPGGSGYTF | TRBV5-6 | TRBD1 | few | TRBJ1-2
TGCGCCAGCAGCCCACGGACAGGCGCTAACTATGGCTACACCTTC | CASSPRTGANYGYTF | TRBV4-3 | TRBD1 | . | TRBJ1-2
TGTGCCAGCAGCTTCCAGGGGGCCTCTGGAAACACCATATATTTT | CASSFQGASGNTIYF | TRBV5-4 | TRBD1 | once | TRBJ1-3
TGTGCCAGCAGCCCCAACGACAGGGATAGGGAAAAACTGTTTTTT | CASSPNDRDREKLFF | TRBV27 | TRBD1 | . | TRBJ1-4
TGTGCCAGCAGCCCATATACAGACAGGGGGGCCTTCTACGAGCAGTACTTC | CASSPYTDRGAFYEQYF | TRBV4-2 | TRBD1 | . | TRBJ2-7
TGTGCCAGCAGTTACTCCGGGGGTTTGTATGGCTACACCTTC | CASSYSGGLYGYTF | TRBV6-5 | . | . | TRBJ1-2
TGCGCCAGCAGCTGGGGCCGGGTCCAAGAGACCCAGTACTTC | CASSWGRVQETQYF | TRBV5-1 | . | . | TRBJ2-5
TGTGCCAGCAGCTTTCCTCCCGTAGCGGTTAACTATGGCTACACCTTC | CASSFPPVAVNYGYTF | TRBV7-6 | . | . | TRBJ1-2
TGTGCCAGCAGCTGGAGGAGCGGGACAGGGGACTACGAGCAGTACTTC | CASSWRSGTGDYEQYF | TRBV11-2 | TRBD1 | . | TRBJ2-7